The present T cell receptor (beta chain) was sequenced within a study of identical twins. Unique molecular identifiers were present on the cDNA, and a universal primer site came from template switching. One entry per CDR3 protein, called by TCRdb with MiXCR from the 5' RACE reads. The data hold 690,000 or so distinct CDR3 sequences, with over 8.5% observed a single time. Comment on this clonotype: The antigen is unknown.

Germline lookup yields CDR1 MDHEN and CDR2 SYDVKM. This CDR3 is 14 amino acids long. Trimming took 6 bases from V and 15 from J, leaving 23 bases between them. Broader study findings: The study found excess low generation probability among twin-shared out-of-frame alpha sequences. Within cord blood, abundant beta clonotypes carried fewer insertions, but memory repertoires showed no such trend.

These data are also associated with another study on yellow fever vaccine responses in identical twins. From that paper: Twins' vaccine T cell response reportedly seemed partly convergent, partly personalized.

The chain has TRBV28 and TRBJ1-4; TRBD1 might be the D (5 bases). This clonotype was obtained from a woman under 30 in good health. The sequencing sample was made of PBMCs. CDR3 nucleotides: TGTGCCAGCAGCACTCGCCACGCGGGGGGAAGGTTGTTTTTT. Its protein is CASSTRHAGGRLFF.